These 26 T cell receptor beta chains were sequenced from one sample in a study of shared clonotypes between healthy human individuals. Generated by immunoSEQ multiplex PCR, the TCRdb table keeps only in-frame clones and is missing some. The table shows about 2.4 million clones, with roughly 93% occurring only once. The sequenced material came from naive CD4+ T cells from PBMCs. The sample's subset: CD45RA+ positively selected. Receptors were obtained from a man aged 18-30 years in good health. Some clones in this sample may be carry-over from other donors' samples.

This clone has more than one count but fewer than ten. Other nucleotide sequences in the sample specify the same CDR3. The chain uses TRBV7-2 and TRBJ2-3; D gene uncertain. CDR3 length equals 13 residues. Trimming shortened V by 1 base and J by 2 bases, and 4 bases separated the two germline ends. CDR1 is SGHTA and CDR2 is FQGNSA in the germline V gene. In nucleotides, the CDR3 is TGTGCCAGCAGCTTAGGTCCCACAGATACGCAGTATTTT. Amino acids: CASSLGPTDTQYF.

This chain connects TRBV12-5 to TRBJ2-1, with 9 positions matching TRBD1. The CDR3 totals 14 residues. J was trimmed by 6 bases and V by 6 bases; bases with no gene match: 6. Germline CDR1 is LGHNT and CDR2 is FRNRAP. The CDR3 DNA follows: TGTGCTAGTGGCCCACAGGGGGCAGGCAATGAGCAGTTCTTC. Residues: CASGPQGAGNEQFF.

The chain joins TRBV7-9 to TRBJ1-2; D might be TRBD1 (5 bases). This CDR3 is 15 amino acids long. In germline, CDR1 is SEHNR, CDR2 FQNEAQ (reference sequence). V lost 6 bases, J lost 1 base, and 15 bases lay in between. The DNA of the CDR3 is TGTGCCAGCAGACCATCGACAGAAGATAACTATGGCTACACCTTC. Its translation: CASRPSTEDNYGYTF.

This rearrangement joins TRBV28 to TRBJ1-4; TRBD1 aligns across 7 bases. The V gene end was trimmed by 5 bases and the J gene end by 6 bases; junction bases not matched to a gene: 6. The CDR3 sequence is 14 residues long. Germline lookup yields CDR1 MDHEN and CDR2 SYDVKM. For the CDR3, the DNA is TGTGCCAGCAGTCCGGGACAGTACCATGAAAAACTGTTTTTT. Protein product: CASSPGQYHEKLFF.

The V and J genes are TRBV28 and TRBJ1-1; D gene ambiguous. V gave up 3 bases and J gave up 7 bases, with 15 bases separating them. Per the germline V gene, CDR1 is MDHEN and CDR2 is SYDVKM. This CDR3 is built from 14 residues. DNA of the CDR3: TGTGCCAGCAGTTTCCTGGGTACGGTCAATGAAGCTTTCTTT. This gives the protein CASSFLGTVNEAFF.

The V gene is TRBV28, the J gene TRBJ1-5; 7 nucleotides match TRBD1. This CDR3 has 15 amino acids. Looked up from germline, CDR1 is MDHEN and CDR2 is SYDVKM. The trim removed 2 bases at V and 9 bases at J, leaving 10 bases unmatched. The CDR3 DNA reads TGTGCCAGCAGTTTACCGGGCAGGGGGGGAGGGCCCCAGCATTTT. This translates into CASSLPGRGGGPQHF.

This chain connects TRBV6-1 to TRBJ2-7, with D perhaps assigned TRBD1 or TRBD2 (5 bases each). The ends were cut back, 5 bases at V and 4 bases at J, with 12 bases in the middle. Germline CDR1 reads MNHNS; CDR2 reads SASEGT. The CDR3 loop spans 13 amino acids. This chain's CDR3 is CASSIGDGYEQYF. The CDR3 DNA reads TGTGCCAGCAGTATAGGGGACGGGTACGAGCAGTACTTC.

The rearrangement uses TRBV27 and TRBJ2-5; 8 nucleotides line up with TRBD2. The CDR3 sequence is 15 residues long. Germline V gene sequence: CDR1 MNHEY, CDR2 SMNVEV (reference sequence). Unmatched junction bases numbered 12, after V lost 5 bases and J lost 7 bases. The CDR3 region has the DNA TGTGCCAGCAGTCCCGGGACTAGGGGTGAGGGGACCCAGTACTTC. Amino acid sequence: CASSPGTRGEGTQYF.

Regarding this clone: In the same sample, other DNA sequences code for this CDR3. The chain recombines TRBV18 with TRBJ1-5; 8 bases fit TRBD1. Germline CDR1 and CDR2: KGHSH and LQKENI. The CDR3 runs 16 residues. Trimming took 5 bases from V and 1 from J; bases not matched to a gene: 7. The CDR3 protein is CASSSQGAGSNQPQHF. In DNA form, the CDR3 reads TGTGCCAGCTCATCCCAGGGGGCAGGGAGCAATCAGCCCCAGCATTTT.

This chain links TRBV10-3 with TRBJ2-3, with 7 nucleotides matching TRBD1. Germline assignment: CDR1 ENHRY and CDR2 SYGVKD. The J segment lost 0 bases and the V segment lost 10 bases, leaving 10 bases of the junction unmatched. The CDR3 extends over 15 amino acids. CDR3 sequence: CATTGVSSSTDTQYF. CDR3 nucleotides: TGTGCCACCACAGGGGTTTCGTCTAGCACAGATACGCAGTATTTT.

The rearrangement uses TRBV4-1 and TRBJ1-2; D not resolved. Trimming took 6 bases from V and 8 from J, leaving 16 bases between them. CDR1 and CDR2 (germline): MGHRA, YSYEKL. The CDR3 has 13 residues. This CDR3 reads CASRHGTSGGYTF. CDR3 DNA: TGCGCCAGCAGACATGGTACTTCGGGAGGCTACACCTTC.

The chain is built from TRBV4-3 and TRBJ2-2; D remains ambiguous. The CDR3 is 16 amino acids. With 0 bases removed from V and 3 bases from J, the gap between germline ends came to 11 bases. Germline CDR1 and CDR2: LGHNA and YSLEER. CDR3 amino acids: CASSQDRDFYTGELFF. The CDR3 coding sequence is TGCGCCAGCAGCCAAGATCGCGACTTCTACACCGGGGAGCTGTTTTTT.

This clone occurred a few times. The genes are TRBV29-1 and TRBJ2-1; 8 nucleotides agree with TRBD1. CDR1 and CDR2 (germline): SQVTM, ANQGSEA. The trim removed 3 bases at V and 2 bases at J, leaving 3 bases unmatched. The length of the CDR3 is 14 residues. The CDR3 DNA sequence: TGCAGCGTTGAGCGGGACAGGACCTACAATGAGCAGTTCTTC. This sequence encodes CSVERDRTYNEQFF.

The J gene is TRBJ1-5, the V gene TRBV6-1; no definite D call. Trimming pared 7 bases from V and 5 bases from J, leaving 12 bases between. CDR1 is MNHNS, CDR2 SASEGT, per germline. This CDR3 comprises 13 residues. The CDR3 nucleotides are TGTGCCAGCACCACCGCACTGTATCAGCCCCAGCATTTT. This codes for CASTTALYQPQHF.

This clone has a single count. The chain combines TRBV5-4 with TRBJ2-7; D not resolved. Germline CDR1 and CDR2: SGHNT and YYREEE (reference sequence). This CDR3 region has 14 residues. Trimming took off 0 bases at V and 5 bases at J, with 12 bases between the two ends. CDR3 amino acids: CASSLGQRSHEQYF. The CDR3 region has the DNA TGTGCCAGCAGCTTGGGCCAACGGTCCCACGAGCAGTACTTC.

On this clone itself: The junction does not match germline at one end; this may be a read error. The CDR3 sequence is CASSPMGQTSSSGNTIYF. The CDR3 DNA sequence: TGTGCCAGCTCACCGATGGGACAGACCTCGAGCTCTGGGAACACCATATATTTT. This chain joins TRBV18 and TRBJ1-3; 7 nucleotides match TRBD1. The CDR3 sequence is 18 residues long. Germline V lookup: CDR1 KGHSH, CDR2 LQKENI.

The chain combines TRBV28 with TRBJ2-5; D tentatively fits TRBD1 or TRBD2 (5 bases each). V was clipped by 7 bases and J by 5 bases, with 17 bases between them. Germline values: CDR1 MDHEN, CDR2 SYDVKM. The CDR3 extends over 14 amino acids. In DNA form, the CDR3 reads TGTGCCAGCATCCTGAGGGGACGAAGGGAGACCCAGTACTTC. Translated, it gives CASILRGRRETQYF. The full variable domain, rest sourced from reference TRBV28 and TRBJ2-5, is DVKVTQSSRYLVKRTGEKVFLECVQDMDHENMFWYRQDPGLGLRLIYFSYDVKMKEKGDIPEGYSVSREKKERFSLILESASTNQTSMYLCASILRGRRETQYFGPGTRLLVL.

J is TRBJ2-7 and V is TRBV2; no firm D call. CDR3 length equals 15 residues. The ends were cut back, 3 bases at V and 0 bases at J, with 12 bases in the middle. CDR1 and CDR2 (germline): SNHLY, FYNNEI. CDR3 DNA sequence: TGTGCCAGCAGTGAGAGGCACTGGATCTCCTACGAGCAGTACTTC. This encodes CASSERHWISYEQYF.

This chain connects TRBV4-1 to TRBJ2-5; 10 positions agree with TRBD1. V shed 4 bases and J 5 bases; nucleotides not matched to a gene: 10. This CDR3 has 16 amino acids. In germline, CDR1 is MGHRA, CDR2 YSYEKL. The CDR3 region has the DNA TGCGCCAGCAGCCCCTCTCGACAGGGGGCGGTGGAGACCCAGTACTTC. Translating it yields CASSPSRQGAVETQYF.

The V and J genes are TRBV28 and TRBJ1-1; 11 nucleotides line up with TRBD1. CDR1 and CDR2 (germline): MDHEN, SYDVKM. Trimming at V came to 8 bases and at J to 3 bases, leaving 2 bases not matched to a gene. The CDR3 loop spans 13 amino acids. CDR3 amino acids: CASEGQGDTEAFF. The CDR3 coding sequence is TGTGCCAGCGAGGGACAGGGGGACACTGAAGCTTTCTTT.

The chain uses TRBV15 and TRBJ2-7; 10 bases align to TRBD1. J lost 4 bases, V lost 9 bases, and 9 bases had no gene match. The CDR3 consists of 14 residues. Germline V gene sequence: CDR1 LNHNV, CDR2 YYDKDF (reference sequence). Written as DNA, the CDR3 is TGTGCCACGAACCGGGACAGGGGCCCTTACGAGCAGTACTTC. Amino acids: CATNRDRGPYEQYF.

The chain joins TRBV18 to TRBJ2-2; TRBD2 aligns across 12 bases. Trimming cost V 4 bases and J 1 base; bases outside gene matches: 1. The CDR3 totals 16 residues. Germline lookup yields CDR1 KGHSH and CDR2 LQKENI. The CDR3 reads CASSQLAGGNTGELFF. CDR3 DNA sequence: TGTGCCAGCTCACAACTAGCGGGAGGGAACACCGGGGAGCTGTTTTTT.

The J gene is TRBJ2-1, the V gene TRBV18; possibly TRBD1 or TRBD2 for D (5 bases each). The CDR3 spans 15 residues. CDR1 is KGHSH, CDR2 LQKENI, per germline. With 8 bases removed from V and 6 bases from J, the gap between germline ends came to 20 bases. The CDR3 DNA follows: TGTGCCAGCACGCCGGGGACCGGGCTCCGCAATGAGCAGTTCTTC. It encodes CASTPGTGLRNEQFF.

The chain has TRBV9 and TRBJ1-1; possible D gene TRBD1, 5 bases. The V end lost 0 bases, the J end lost 5 bases, and 11 bases lay between the germline ends. Germline CDR1 SGDLS, CDR2 YYNGEE. The CDR3 sequence is 14 residues long. CDR3 in DNA: TGTGCCAGCAGCGTAGGGGCAGGGATTACTGAAGCTTTCTTT. This codes for CASSVGAGITEAFF.

This clone occurred a few times. The same CDR3 arises from other DNA sequences in this sample as well. The chain carries TRBV9 and TRBJ1-1; TRBD1 might be the D (5 bases). CDR1 SGDLS and CDR2 YYNGEE come from the germline V gene. The CDR3 totals 14 residues. Trimming pared 0 bases from V and 3 bases from J, leaving 9 bases between. Written as DNA, the CDR3 is TGTGCCAGCAGCGTAGGGCAGGGACACACTGAAGCTTTCTTT. Its protein product is CASSVGQGHTEAFF. The full variable domain, with the rest looked up from reference TRBV9 and TRBJ1-1, is DSGVTQTPKHLITATGQRVTLRCSPRSGDLSVYWYQQSLDQGLQFLIQYYNGEERAKGNILERFSAQQFPDLHSELNLSSLELGDSALYFCASSVGQGHTEAFFGQGTRLTVV.

The chain couples TRBV28 to TRBJ1-2; possible D gene TRBD1, 5 bases. The CDR3 is 15 amino acids. V was pared by 4 bases and J by 6 bases, with 18 bases between. The germline gives CDR1 MDHEN, CDR2 SYDVKM. Written as DNA, the CDR3 is TGTGCCAGCAGTTCCCCGGGGAGGGGACCGGATGGCTACACCTTC. Translating it yields CASSSPGRGPDGYTF.